This is a list of T cell receptor beta chains from one sample in a study of long-term antiretroviral therapy in people with HIV. Some clones are missing from TCRdb's copy, which holds only in-frame ones; the method was immunoSEQ multiplex PCR. The sample includes under 20,000 clones, 90% to 95% of them seen just once. This specimen was unsorted PBMCs, taken 0.3 years after starting antiretroviral therapy. The origin of the receptors is a man aged 55 to 69 with HIV. The CDR3 runs from the conserved cysteine through the conserved F or W. A D gene is named only where the DNA matches it firmly. Size is stated for part of the rows, as once, few or many counts, or as a class when the clone is expanded.

D gene: TRBD1; clone size: NA; J gene: TRBJ1-1; V gene: TRBV9; CDR3 DNA: TGTGCCAGCAGCGTAGGGACGGCAGGGGGAGGTTCCCCTGAAGCTTTCTTT; CDR3 protein: CASSVGTAGGGSPEAFF
D gene: NA; clone size: NA; J gene: TRBJ2-3; V gene: TRBV7-9; CDR3 DNA: TGTGCCAGCAGCTTCGGGGCCCGTCAGGGCGTAGATACGCAGTATTTT; CDR3 protein: CASSFGARQGVDTQYF
D gene: NA; clone size: NA; J gene: TRBJ2-7; V gene: TRBV4-2; CDR3 DNA: TGTGCCAGCAGCCAAGATGGCGGCGGGAACTACGAGCAGTACTTC; CDR3 protein: CASSQDGGGNYEQYF
D gene: NA; clone size: NA; J gene: TRBJ1-2; V gene: TRBV2; CDR3 DNA: TGTGCCAGCAGTGAAGCTGAGCATTGGGGGCTTGGCTACACCTTC; CDR3 protein: CASSEAEHWGLGYTF
D gene: TRBD1; clone size: NA; J gene: TRBJ2-7; V gene: TRBV7-9; CDR3 DNA: TGTGCCAGCAGCGCCCGACCCGGGACAGACCCGCCAGGGCAGTACTTC; CDR3 protein: CASSARPGTDPPGQYF
D gene: NA; clone size: NA; J gene: TRBJ1-2; V gene: TRBV6-5; CDR3 DNA: TGTGCCAGCAGTTCCCAGACAGGCTATGGCTACACCTTC; CDR3 protein: CASSSQTGYGYTF
D gene: TRBD1; clone size: NA; J gene: TRBJ1-5; V gene: TRBV2; CDR3 DNA: TGTGCCAGCAGTGGGAGGACAGGCGCAGAGCCCCAGCATTTT; CDR3 protein: CASSGRTGAEPQHF
D gene: NA; clone size: NA; J gene: TRBJ1-6; V gene: TRBV5-8; CDR3 DNA: TGTGCCAGCGGAAAGCGCGGGGGATATAATTCACCCCTCCACTTT; CDR3 protein: CASGKRGGYNSPLHF
D gene: TRBD2; clone size: NA; J gene: TRBJ2-2; V gene: TRBV7-3; CDR3 DNA: TGTGCCAGCAGCCCAACTAGCGCTAACACCGGGGAGCTGTTTTTT; CDR3 protein: CASSPTSANTGELFF
D gene: TRBD1; clone size: NA; J gene: TRBJ1-6; V gene: TRBV5-6; CDR3 DNA: TGTGCCAGCAGCTTGCAAACAGGGGGGGGGTTTGGTTCACCCCTCCACTTT; CDR3 protein: CASSLQTGGGFGSPLHF
D gene: TRBD1; clone size: NA; J gene: TRBJ2-5; V gene: TRBV7-6; CDR3 DNA: TGTGCCAGCAGCTTCTCATTCGGACAGGGAGCGGAGACCCAGTACTTC; CDR3 protein: CASSFSFGQGAETQYF
D gene: NA; clone size: NA; J gene: TRBJ2-7; V gene: TRBV5-1; CDR3 DNA: TGCGCCAGCAGCTCCCCCGGAGGGGGGGCGGCCTACGAGCAGTACTTC; CDR3 protein: CASSSPGGGAAYEQYF
D gene: NA; clone size: once; J gene: TRBJ1-4; V gene: TRBV9; CDR3 DNA: TGTGCCAGCAGCACCACATGGGGAGAAAAACTGTTTTTT; CDR3 protein: CASSTTWGEKLFF
D gene: NA; clone size: NA; J gene: TRBJ2-3; V gene: TRBV5-1; CDR3 DNA: TGCGCCAGCAGCTTGGTTCCCACAGATACGCAGTATTTT; CDR3 protein: CASSLVPTDTQYF
D gene: TRBD1; clone size: once; J gene: TRBJ2-7; V gene: TRBV15; CDR3 DNA: TGTGCCACCAGCAGAGACGGGACAGCAAGCTACGAGCAGTACTTC; CDR3 protein: CATSRDGTASYEQYF
D gene: TRBD1; clone size: NA; J gene: TRBJ2-2; V gene: TRBV5-1; CDR3 DNA: TGCGCCAGCAGCATCGACAGGGGCACCGGGGAGCTGTTTTTT; CDR3 protein: CASSIDRGTGELFF
D gene: NA; clone size: NA; J gene: TRBJ1-1; V gene: TRBV7-8; CDR3 DNA: TGTGCCAGCAGCTTAACTGAGAACACTGAAGCTTTCTTT; CDR3 protein: CASSLTENTEAFF
D gene: NA; clone size: NA; J gene: TRBJ2-7; V gene: TRBV7-9; CDR3 DNA: TGTGCCAGCAGCTTAATTCCTCGTCGTGGCTACGAGCAGTACTTC; CDR3 protein: CASSLIPRRGYEQYF
D gene: NA; clone size: NA; J gene: TRBJ2-3; V gene: TRBV2; CDR3 DNA: TGTGCCAGCAGCTTGGACTTATACACAGATACGCAGTATTTT; CDR3 protein: CASSLDLYTDTQYF